This passage covers 21 T cell receptor beta chains from one sample sequenced in a study of control samples from healthy donors and cancer patients. This table comes from immunoSEQ multiplex PCR, and its TCRdb copy is limited to in-frame clones, with some not included. The table lists some 87,000 clones, around 83% of them singletons, with approximately 10% in the top ten. Sequenced input: PBMCs. Source of these receptors: a man aged 55 to 70 with head and neck cancer.

The rearrangement links TRBV12-3 or TRBV12-4 to TRBJ1-5; maybe TRBD1 (5 bases). The CDR3 contains 13 residues. The V gene lost 1 base and the J gene lost 5 bases, with 6 bases spanning the gap. The CDR3: CASSLEGDQPQHF. The CDR3 DNA follows: TGTGCCAGCAGTTTAGAAGGGGATCAGCCCCAGCATTTT.

The chain combines TRBV28 with TRBJ2-3; 7 positions match TRBD1. Germline CDR1 and CDR2: MDHEN and SYDVKM. The CDR3 sequence is 17 residues long. Germline trimming cut 3 bases from V and 2 bases from J; bases unmatched to any gene: 11. The CDR3 nucleotides read TGTGCCAGCAGTTTCTGGACAGGAGCAAAACCCACAGATACGCAGTATTTT. This gives the protein CASSFWTGAKPTDTQYF.

DNA for the CDR3: TGTGCCAGCAGTCCCGGGACAGTGAACACTGAAGCTTTCTTT. This translates into CASSPGTVNTEAFF. V usage is TRBV6-6 and J usage is TRBJ1-1; 7 bases map to TRBD1. Germline CDR1 and CDR2: MNHNY and SVGAGI (reference sequence). The V gene end was trimmed by 5 bases and the J gene end by 0 bases; junction bases not matched to a gene: 3. The CDR3 sequence is 14 residues long.

The chain employs TRBV19 and TRBJ1-2; D is ambiguous. This CDR3 spans 13 amino acids. CDR1 and CDR2 (germline): LNHDA, SQIVND (reference sequence). The germline V and J ends were trimmed by 3 bases and 5 bases, with 10 bases remaining between them. In DNA, the CDR3 is TGTGCCAGTAGTATCAAGGAGAATTATGGCTACACCTTC. This codes for CASSIKENYGYTF. The entire variable domain, with the rest obtained from reference TRBV19 and TRBJ1-2, is as follows: DGGITQSPKYLFRKEGQNVTLSCEQNLNHDAMYWYRQDPGQGLRLIYYSQIVNDFQKGDIAEGYSVSREKKESFPLTVTSAQKNPTAFYLCASSIKENYGYTFGSGTRLTVV.

The J gene is TRBJ2-5, the V gene TRBV6-5; D is undetermined. The germline V gene has CDR1 MNHEY and CDR2 SVGAGI. The CDR3 totals 13 residues. Trimming removed 2 bases at V and 3 bases at J, with 7 bases between. For the CDR3, the DNA is TGTGCCAGCAGTTACAGGGTGGAAGAGACCCAGTACTTC. As protein: CASSYRVEETQYF.

The sample holds one count of this clone. This sequence joins TRBV28 and TRBJ1-5; TRBD1 aligns across 9 bases. Trimming took 6 bases from V and 6 from J; bases not matched to a gene: 6. Looked up from germline, CDR1 is MDHEN and CDR2 is SYDVKM. The CDR3 is 14 amino acids. CDR3 DNA sequence: TGTGCCAGCAGGTGGGGGACAGGGAGTCAGCCCCAGCATTTT. This encodes CASRWGTGSQPQHF.

V is TRBV6-5 and J is TRBJ2-2, with TRBD1 matching over 9 bases. This CDR3 is 14 amino acids long. With V trimmed by 6 bases and J by 6 bases, 5 bases remained unmatched. Germline CDR1 and CDR2: MNHEY and SVGAGI. The CDR3 protein is CASRRDRESGELFF. CDR3 bases: TGTGCCAGCAGACGGGACAGGGAATCCGGGGAGCTGTTTTTT.

This chain connects TRBV11-2 to TRBJ2-3; weak D call: TRBD1 (5 bases). The germline CDR1 and CDR2 sequences are SGHAT and FQNNGV. Trimming shortened V by 2 bases and J by 4 bases, and 10 bases separated the two germline ends. The CDR3 totals 14 residues. CDR3 in DNA: TGTGCCAGCAGCTTAAATTGGGGCGCAGATACGCAGTATTTT. Translation: CASSLNWGADTQYF.

DNA for the CDR3: TGTGCCAGCAGCCCTTCACGGACGAGATACTATGGCTACACCTTC. This gives the protein CASSPSRTRYYGYTF. V usage is TRBV11-2 and J usage is TRBJ1-2; D unclear. V was pared by 5 bases and J by 3 bases, with 16 bases between. The CDR3 contains 15 residues. Germline CDR1 reads SGHAT; CDR2 reads FQNNGV.

The V call is TRBV5-1, the J call TRBJ2-5, with 10 bases aligning to TRBD1. Germline assignment: CDR1 SGHRS and CDR2 YFSETQ. J was trimmed by 4 bases and V by 5 bases; bases with no gene match: 5. This CDR3 is built from 14 residues. CDR3 region: CASRGTGARETQYF. Here the CDR3 DNA reads TGCGCCAGCAGGGGGACAGGGGCACGAGAGACCCAGTACTTC.

The rearrangement joins TRBV9 to TRBJ2-5; unclear D gene. The CDR3 runs to 15 residues. CDR1 and CDR2 from the germline V gene are SGDLS and YYNGEE. Trimming shortened V by 0 bases and J by 5 bases, and 14 bases separated the two germline ends. CDR3: CASSVGSLDGETQYF. For the CDR3, the DNA is TGTGCCAGCAGCGTAGGTTCTCTAGACGGTGAGACCCAGTACTTC.

The DNA for the CDR3 is TGTGCCAGCAGCTTGGTCGCAGAGGGGAGACAACCCCTCCACTTT. Protein product: CASSLVAEGRQPLHF. J is TRBJ1-6 and V is TRBV5-6, with D possibly being TRBD1 (5 bases). The germline CDR1 and CDR2 sequences are SGHDT and YYEEEE. Trimming removed 0 bases at V and 12 bases at J, with 16 bases between. The CDR3 length is 15 residues.

The rearrangement joins TRBV27 to TRBJ1-2; 9 nucleotides line up with TRBD1. Germline V gene sequence: CDR1 MNHEY, CDR2 SMNVEV (reference sequence). Trimming removed 2 bases from V and 4 bases from J; junction bases left unmatched: 5. This CDR3 has 15 amino acids. For the CDR3, the DNA is TGTGCCAGCAGTTTAGTCACAGGGGGCCTCTATGGCTACACCTTC. This translates into CASSLVTGGLYGYTF.

The count of this clone is one. This chain links TRBV12-3 or TRBV12-4 with TRBJ1-5; D is unresolved. V was cut by 7 bases and J by 2 bases, with 6 bases left in between. The CDR3 is 12 residues long. The CDR3 sequence is CASMGRNQPQHF. The CDR3 bases are TGTGCCAGCATGGGTCGCAATCAGCCCCAGCATTTT.

The rearrangement links TRBV28 to TRBJ1-2; D unresolved. The CDR3 loop spans 15 amino acids. The V gene's germline CDR1 is MDHEN and CDR2 SYDVKM. V was pared by 5 bases and J by 0 bases, with 13 bases between. The CDR3 region has the DNA TGTGCCAGCAGTCCCCCCGTGGGGACTAACTATGGCTACACCTTC. This sequence encodes CASSPPVGTNYGYTF.

The chain couples TRBV19 to TRBJ2-1; D gene unclear. Germline V CDR1 and CDR2: LNHDA, SQIVND (reference sequence). The CDR3 spans 16 residues. Between the trimmed V and J ends, which lost 2 bases and 3 bases, there was a span of 14 bases. The DNA for the CDR3 is TGTGCCAGTAGTATATTGACCAGAAGGGACTACAATGAGCAGTTCTTC. Translation: CASSILTRRDYNEQFF.

This clone appeared a single time. The V gene is TRBV27, the J gene TRBJ2-7, with D possibly TRBD2 on 6 matching bases. This CDR3 comprises 11 residues. V lost 10 bases to trimming and J lost 3 bases, with 10 bases between them. Germline V gene sequence: CDR1 MNHEY, CDR2 SMNVEV (reference sequence). CDR3 bases: TGTGCCACCACGCGGGGCTACGAGCAGTACTTC. This codes for CATTRGYEQYF.

This chain uses TRBV18 with TRBJ1-2; TRBD1 is a possible D gene (5 bases). V was clipped by 2 bases and J by 2 bases, with 9 bases between them. CDR1 is KGHSH, CDR2 LQKENI, per germline. This CDR3 is 14 amino acids long. As DNA, the CDR3 is TGTGCCAGCTCACCAGTGGGGACCAACTATGGCTACACCTTC. The encoded protein is CASSPVGTNYGYTF.

The V call is TRBV5-1, the J call TRBJ2-3, with 9 bases lining up with TRBD1. Per the germline V gene, CDR1 is SGHRS and CDR2 is YFSETQ. The J segment lost 3 bases and the V segment lost 2 bases, leaving 4 bases of the junction unmatched. This CDR3 spans 15 amino acids. The CDR3 spells CASSFDRGLTDTQYF. CDR3 nucleotide sequence: TGCGCCAGCAGCTTTGACAGGGGGTTAACAGATACGCAGTATTTT.

This clone was seen a handful of times. This chain joins TRBV5-1 and TRBJ1-1; D remains ambiguous. V lost 4 bases, J lost 4 bases, and 17 bases lay in between. The V gene's germline CDR1 is SGHRS and CDR2 YFSETQ. The CDR3 loop spans 15 amino acids. CDR3 DNA sequence: TGCGCCAGCAGCACCCCGGACGGGAGGGTCACTGAAGCTTTCTTT. Amino acid sequence: CASSTPDGRVTEAFF.

The chain couples TRBV6-5 to TRBJ1-2, with 11 bases lining up with TRBD1. The CDR3 sequence is 14 residues long. Germline values: CDR1 MNHEY, CDR2 SVGAGI. After removal of 7 bases from V and 5 bases from J, the junction contained 6 bases not matched to a gene. The CDR3: CASTPGQGGYGYTF. The CDR3 DNA is TGTGCCAGCACCCCGGGACAGGGGGGTTATGGCTACACCTTC.